This T cell receptor (beta chain) was profiled in a study of beta chain features in type 1 diabetes (dated 2018 in TCRdb). Regarding the complete study: Patients and healthy donors did not differ in mean age, gender distribution, total cell number or subset yield. The study compared the TCRB repertoires of sorted circulating CD4+ T cell subsets in recently diagnosed type 1 diabetes patients with those in matched healthy donors. Whereas all 30 or so donors provided naive and central memory subsets, regulatory and stem cell-like memory subsets were isolated from just 8 patients and roughly 8 healthy donors. A total of 107,917,701 sorted cells were examined across all samples, and the number of cells per subset was strongly correlated with RNA yield. Study-level results and caveats: A moderate but significant shortening of TCRB CDR3 length was observed in type 1 diabetes patients in all four CD4+ subsets. Shorter templates might be favored by PCR, yet because patient and control samples were amplified and corrected together, any such skew would affect both groups equally. HLA sub-analyses involved small numbers of individuals, so any influence of HLA type on TCRB rearrangement remained unresolved. Sequencing cDNA rather than genomic DNA could over-represent highly expressing activated cells, although activation and CD3 levels did not differ between groups. Naive, central memory and regulatory TCRB repertoires appeared more similar among patients than among healthy donors. At VDJ recombination sites, type 1 diabetes patients had fewer insertions and more deleted nucleotides, which implies abnormalities in thymic rearrangement.

From each donor, a single peripheral blood sample of approximately 0.11 L on average was drawn into heparinised tubes. A BD FACSAria II and a panel including CD45RO, CCR7, CD25, CD127, CD95 and CD27 were used to sort naive, central memory, regulatory and stem cell-like memory CD4+ T cells. Every sorted population had a purity above 95%. PBMCs were isolated right away by Lymphoprep density gradient centrifugation and were stained directly, without culture. So that batch effects would be minimized, each experiment stained and sorted samples in pairs, pairing one healthy donor with one patient. This clone showed up just a few times. The target of this receptor is not known. Qualities for individual bases were not recorded, and no much larger clone is one base off. The germline V gene sets CDR1 to MNHEY and CDR2 to SVGAGI. The CDR3 spans 14 residues, from the cysteine through the phenylalanine. The read is trimmed to its CDR3 DNA, 42 bases read in frame from base 1. Relative to germline, V is 6 bases shorter and J is 7 bases shorter, with 16 bases between their ends.

All of the isolated RNA was reverse transcribed with the High Capacity cDNA Reverse Transcription Kit, so expressed TCRB transcripts were sequenced. Deep immunoSEQ sequencing was applied to naive, central memory and regulatory T cell samples, giving an average of about 3.57 million total reads per sample. Sorted cells were lysed in RLT buffer and RNA was extracted with DNase-treated RNeasy Micro or Mini kits, depending on cell number. Each cell subset was processed on its own to prevent cross-contamination, while patient and healthy donor samples were processed together. TCRB sequences were amplified from cDNA with the immunoSEQ multiplex PCR, producing 87-bp fragments spanning the CDR3 region. Amplicons were sequenced on the Illumina HiSeq platform. As for the original processing: PCR bias was computationally corrected using synthetic template baselines, reads within Hamming distance 2 were collapsed, and singletons that could not be merged were discarded. Reads were aligned against IMGT so that V, D and J genes, CDR3 length and insertions or deletions at six rearrangement sites could be assigned. Clonotype counts were normalized to sorted cell number within each subset before computing true diversity and Gini coefficients with the tcR R package. Repertoire sharing was quantified using the overlap coefficient calculated on TCRB nucleotide sequences. TCRdb obtained this table from immuneACCESS and retained in-frame rearrangements with V and J assigned. These tables miss some clones; where compared with another copy, unresolved V genes account for less than half of the shortfall, and the remainder is unexplained. For V, J and clone size, that table is used; D and trimming come from the DNA. Counted in this sample were under 300,000 clones; 27% of them appeared once. The ten biggest clones cover roughly 4% of the sample.

The rearrangement combines TRBV6-5 with TRBJ1-5; a tentative D call is TRBD1 (5 bases match). Specimen: central memory CD4+ T cells from blood. The TCR was taken from a man between 25 and 39 years old in good health. The CDR3 protein: CASSRSRVFQPQHF. The nucleotide sequence is given as TGTGCCAGCAGCCGAAGCAGGGTTTTCCAGCCCCAGCATTTT.